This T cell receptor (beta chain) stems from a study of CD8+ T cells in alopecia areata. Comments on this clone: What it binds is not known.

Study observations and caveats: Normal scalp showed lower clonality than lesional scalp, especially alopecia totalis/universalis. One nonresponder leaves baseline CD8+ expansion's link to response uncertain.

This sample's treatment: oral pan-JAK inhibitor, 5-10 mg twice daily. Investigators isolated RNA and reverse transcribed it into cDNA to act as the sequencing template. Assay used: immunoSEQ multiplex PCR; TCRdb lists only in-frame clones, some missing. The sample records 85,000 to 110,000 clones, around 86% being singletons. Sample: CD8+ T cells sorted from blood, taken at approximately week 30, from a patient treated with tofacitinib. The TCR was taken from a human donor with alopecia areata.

DNA of the CDR3: TGTGCCAGCAGGACGGTTACTGGGGCCAACGTCCTGACTTTC. Its translation: CASRTVTGANVLTF. J is TRBJ2-6 and V is TRBV2; D uncertain. This CDR3 spans 14 amino acids. The germline CDR1 and CDR2 sequences are SNHLY and FYNNEI. Trimming took off 6 bases at V and 2 bases at J, with 8 bases between the two ends.